This T cell receptor beta chain was sequenced in a study of cytomegalovirus exposure and HLA in healthy donors. This clone was seen once. Its cognate antigen is unknown. Broader study findings: An Asian-associated ancestry cluster reportedly showed fewer N-insertions than the approximately 690-donor mean in a later analysis.

The PCR contained 60 Vbeta and 13 Jbeta primers. Profiled with immunoSEQ multiplex PCR; TCRdb holds only in-frame clones, not every one. This table holds over 45,000 clones, around 78% found once. Germline V CDR1 and CDR2: SGDLS, YYNGEE. This CDR3 contains 14 residues. Trimming took 3 bases from V and 4 from J; bases not matched to a gene: 5. The sequenced sample consisted of PBMCs. The V call is TRBV9, the J call TRBJ2-7; 9 bases align to TRBD2. This TCR was recovered from a female donor in good health and CMV-seronegative. The CDR3 region is CASSEGAGGYEQYF. CDR3 nucleotides: TGTGCCAGCAGCGAGGGGGCGGGGGGGTACGAGCAGTACTTC.